The rows below give T cell receptor beta chains drawn from one sample of a study of post-analysis software for immune sequencing data. TCRdb re-called the PCR reads with MiXCR, one entry per CDR3 protein. The data hold fewer than 850,000 distinct CDR3 sequences, with 25% to 30% observed a single time. The specimen sequenced was blood. The receptors were gathered from a girl aged 10-17 years with multiple sclerosis. The CDR3 runs from the conserved cysteine through the conserved F or W. A D gene is named only where the DNA matches it firmly. Clone size is stated in some rows and not others, as once, few, many or a class when expanded.

TRBJ2-3,-,TRBD1,TRBV7-2,TGTGCCAGCAGCTTAGCCCGGGACAGGGGGCTCTCAGATACGCAGTATTTT,CASSLARDRGLSDTQYF
TRBJ2-3,few,TRBD2,TRBV27,TGTGCCAGCAGTTTAAGTAGCGGGAGTTCTACAGATACGCAGTATTTT,CASSLSSGSSTDTQYF
TRBJ2-5,few,TRBD1,TRBV7-2,TGTGCCAGCAGCTTGGGAACGGGACAGGGCCTTGGAACCCAGTACTTC,CASSLGTGQGLGTQYF
TRBJ2-1,few,-,TRBV9,TGTGCCAGCAGCCTCGGGCAAGCGGTCCCCTACAATGAGCAGTTCTTC,CASSLGQAVPYNEQFF
TRBJ2-5,-,TRBD1,TRBV29-1,TGCAGCGTAACGCCGACAGGGATGTACGATGAGCAGTACTTC,CSVTPTGMYDEQYF
TRBJ1-2,few,TRBD1,TRBV6-5,TGTGCCAGCAGTCCGGGACAGTTGAACTATGGCTACACCTTC,CASSPGQLNYGYTF
TRBJ2-3,few,TRBD2,TRBV10-3,TGTGCCATCAGCGGGAGGGTTTTGTCGCGAGATACGCAGTATTTT,CAISGRVLSRDTQYF
TRBJ2-3,-,-,TRBV4-3,TGCGCCAGCAGCCAAGAGGCTGTGGGAGGAGGCACAGATACGCAGTATTTT,CASSQEAVGGGTDTQYF
TRBJ2-1,many,-,TRBV6-6,TGTGCCAGCACGACCCCCGGGGGTGAGCAGTTCTTC,CASTTPGGEQFF
TRBJ2-3,-,TRBD2,TRBV4-2,TGTGCCAGCAGCCAGGGGGGGGTCGGGACTAGGAGCGATACGCAGTATTTT,CASSQGGVGTRSDTQYF
TRBJ2-1,-,-,TRBV10-3,TGTGCCATCAGTGAGCAGAGCTCCTACAATGAGCAGTTCTTC,CAISEQSSYNEQFF
TRBJ1-5,few,-,TRBV6-6,TGTGCCAGCAGTTCCGAACGAAAGGGCAATCAGCCCCAGCATTTT,CASSSERKGNQPQHF
TRBJ2-1,few,TRBD2,TRBV9,TGTGCCAGCAGCGGTAGCGGTGGAGCGGGATTGTACAATGAGCAGTTCTTC,CASSGSGGAGLYNEQFF
TRBJ2-1,-,-,TRBV5-1,TGCGCCAGCAGCGGGCTCCGGGACGGCTACAATGAGCAGTTCTTC,CASSGLRDGYNEQFF
TRBJ2-5,few,-,TRBV6-6,TGTGCCAGCGGTTACGGGGGGCCCCAAGAGGCCCAGTACTTC,CASGYGGPQEAQYF
TRBJ1-6,-,TRBD1,TRBV4-1,TGCGCCAGCAGCCAAGACCCCCGACAGGGGGATTTTCATAATTCACCCCTCCACTTT,CASSQDPRQGDFHNSPLHF
TRBJ1-6,-,-,TRBV7-2,TGTGCCACAGGACGGGGTAGGAATTCACCCCTCCACTTT,CATGRGRNSPLHF
TRBJ2-1,-,-,TRBV14,TGTGCCAGCAGCCGACCAGGAGAGGACATTAGCTCCTACAATGAGCAGTTCTTC,CASSRPGEDISSYNEQFF
TRBJ1-2,-,TRBD1,TRBV20-1,TGCAGTGCTAGGAGAGGACAGGACAACTATCGCTACACCTTC,CSARRGQDNYRYTF
TRBJ2-7,-,-,TRBV6-5,TGTGCCAGCAGTTACGGGGAACACCCCTACGAGCAGTACTTC,CASSYGEHPYEQYF
TRBJ2-7,-,TRBD1,TRBV12-3/TRBV12-4,TGTGCCAGCAGTTTAAAAGGGACAGGGGGCTCCTACGAGCAGTACTTC,CASSLKGTGGSYEQYF
TRBJ1-5,-,TRBD1,TRBV6-2/TRBV6-3,TGTGCCAGCAGTTACTCGGACAGGGGTCGGTATCAGCCCCAGCATTTT,CASSYSDRGRYQPQHF
TRBJ2-3,many,TRBD2,TRBV7-6,TGTGCCAGCAGCCTTACCGGACTAGCCTCTTTCACAGATACGCAGTATTTT,CASSLTGLASFTDTQYF
TRBJ2-1,many,-,TRBV12-3/TRBV12-4,TGTGCCAGCAGTTTAAACCCCGTGGGGGCAGGAAATGAGCAGTTCTTC,CASSLNPVGAGNEQFF
TRBJ2-1,-,TRBD2,TRBV6-2/TRBV6-3,TGTGCCAGCAGTTTCAGCGGGAGACGGCATGAGCAGTTCTTC,CASSFSGRRHEQFF
TRBJ2-1,many,-,TRBV5-6,TGTGCCAGCAAAGGCGATGAGCAGTTCTTC,CASKGDEQFF
TRBJ1-4,-,-,TRBV2,TGTGCCACCACCCGGGACACCCCTAATGAAAAACTGTTTTTT,CATTRDTPNEKLFF
TRBJ2-1,few,-,TRBV6-2/TRBV6-3,TGTGCCAGCAGCAGACTAGGGGGTTACAATGAGCAGTTCTTC,CASSRLGGYNEQFF
TRBJ2-3,-,TRBD1,TRBV28,TGTGCCAGCAGTTTATATAGGGGGCGTTTCGCGGATACGCAGTATTTT,CASSLYRGRFADTQYF
TRBJ2-7,many,-,TRBV5-1,TGCGCCAGCAGCTTAAGGGGAGGCTACGAGCAGTACTTC,CASSLRGGYEQYF
TRBJ1-1,-,-,TRBV6-2/TRBV6-3,TGTGCCAGCAGTTACCCCCTACAGTTTACACGAAACACTGAAGCTTTCTTT,CASSYPLQFTRNTEAFF
TRBJ2-7,-,TRBD2,TRBV5-1,TGCGCCAGCAGCCCTGGGGTGGCGGGAGGGCCCTTCAACGAGCAGTACTTC,CASSPGVAGGPFNEQYF
TRBJ1-5,-,-,TRBV2,TGTCCCAGCAGTGACATTAAGAGCAATCAGCCCCAGCATTTT,CPSSDIKSNQPQHF
TRBJ2-7,-,TRBD2,TRBV12-3/TRBV12-4,TGTGCCAGCAGTTTTGGGCGGGGGGGCAACCTTTACGGGCAGTACTTC,CASSFGRGGNLYGQYF
TRBJ2-1,-,-,TRBV20-1,TGCAGTGCTAGGGCTCAGGCTTACAATGAGCAGTTCTTC,CSARAQAYNEQFF
TRBJ2-3,few,TRBD1,TRBV20-1,TGCAGTGCGCAGGACAGGGTCAGAGATACGCAGTATTTT,CSAQDRVRDTQYF
TRBJ1-5,-,-,TRBV12-3/TRBV12-4,TGTGCCAGCAGCACTGGGGCGGCTAATAGCAATCAGCCCCAGCAGTTT,CASSTGAANSNQPQQF
TRBJ2-1,-,TRBD2,TRBV7-9,TGTGCCAGCAGACCTAGCGGGGGCCTGTACAATGAGCAGTTCTTC,CASRPSGGLYNEQFF
TRBJ2-6,-,-,TRBV28,TGTGCCAGCAGCTATCACAGGTCTGGGGCCAACGTCCTGACTTTC,CASSYHRSGANVLTF
TRBJ1-1,-,TRBD1,TRBV28,TGTGCCAGCAGTTTCTCTCGGCCGGGACAGTTGAACACTGAAGCTTTCTTT,CASSFSRPGQLNTEAFF
TRBJ2-5,-,TRBD1,TRBV2,TGTGCCAGCAGGCGGGACAGGACGCGCCAAGAGACCCAGTACTTC,CASRRDRTRQETQYF
TRBJ1-5,few,-,TRBV10-3,TGTGCCATCAGTGAGGGACCGCCTCAGCCCCAGCATTTT,CAISEGPPQPQHF
TRBJ2-5,many,TRBD1,TRBV7-9,TGTGCCAGCAGGAGACAGGGATGGGAGACCCAGTACTTC,CASRRQGWETQYF
TRBJ2-5,few,TRBD2,TRBV7-9,TGTGCCAGCAGCTTTGGCGGCGGGGGGGCCCAAGAGACCCAGTACTTC,CASSFGGGGAQETQYF
TRBJ2-7,-,TRBD1,TRBV7-8,TGTGCCAGCAGCTTAGCCCCAAGGGCAGGGGGAAGGGGCTACGAGCAGTACTTC,CASSLAPRAGGRGYEQYF
TRBJ2-3,-,-,TRBV20-1,TGCAGTGTGGCGGGTGGCACAGATACGCAGTATTTT,CSVAGGTDTQYF
TRBJ2-5,-,-,TRBV5-1,TGCGCCAGCAGCTACGACCTACTAGCAGGGGAGACCCAGTACTTC,CASSYDLLAGETQYF
TRBJ1-4,-,-,TRBV5-1,TGCGCCAGCAGGCGGACGGGCAAGACTAATGAAAAACTGTTTTTT,CASRRTGKTNEKLFF
TRBJ2-7,few,TRBD1,TRBV6-5,TGTGCCAGCAAACAGGGGGCTCAGTCCTACGAGCAGTACTTC,CASKQGAQSYEQYF
TRBJ2-2,-,-,TRBV2,TGTGCCAGACAACAAGGCGGGGCCATAAACACCGGGGAGCTGTTTTTT,CARQQGGAINTGELFF
TRBJ2-7,-,TRBD2,TRBV7-2,TGTGCCAGCAGCTTAGTGTCTAGCGGGACCTACGAGCAGTACTTC,CASSLVSSGTYEQYF